These 26 T cell receptor beta chains came from one sample sequenced in a study of CD8 T cells in Susac syndrome. An amount of RNA that ranged from roughly 0.5 to 1 ug was reverse transcribed with random hexamers. TCRdb ran MiXCR on the immunoSEQ multiplex PCR reads and lists one entry per CDR3 protein. The data contain a few hundred thousand distinct CDR3 sequences, about 91% of them singletons. Specimen: CD4+ T cells from PBMCs. The source is a human donor with multiple sclerosis.

The chain is built from TRBV9 and TRBJ2-7; D may be TRBD1 (6 bases). The CDR3 runs 14 residues. Germline assignment: CDR1 SGDLS and CDR2 YYNGEE. Trimming shortened V by 4 bases and J by 4 bases, and 15 bases separated the two germline ends. The CDR3 DNA reads TGTGCCAGCAGCCCCGGGACAAATCGTTACGAGCAGTACTTC. Translating it yields CASSPGTNRYEQYF.

The rearrangement uses TRBV20-1 and TRBJ2-3; a weak D match, TRBD2 (6 bases). V was cut by 2 bases and J by 4 bases, with 19 bases left in between. Germline values: CDR1 DFQATT, CDR2 SNEGSKA (reference sequence). There are 16 residues in the CDR3. CDR3 DNA: TGCAGTGCTAGACCCCGGGGTAGCGGAGACCCAGATACGCAGTATTTT. Translating it yields CSARPRGSGDPDTQYF.

The J gene is TRBJ2-1, the V gene TRBV4-1, with TRBD2 matching 10 bases. The trim removed 4 bases at V and 1 base at J, leaving 4 bases unmatched. This CDR3 has 16 residues. Germline V lookup: CDR1 MGHRA, CDR2 YSYEKL. The CDR3 protein is CASSPPGLASYNEQFF. The DNA of the CDR3 is TGCGCCAGCAGCCCACCGGGACTAGCGTCCTACAATGAGCAGTTCTTC.

The CDR3 DNA reads TGTGCCAGCTCACCACCCCAAGCGGGAGGGTACAATGAGCAGTTCTTC. Translation gives CASSPPQAGGYNEQFF. The rearrangement links TRBV18 to TRBJ2-1, with 10 bases fitting TRBD2. V dropped 0 bases and J dropped 4; count of bases not matched to a gene: 3. The CDR3 has 16 amino acids. The germline V gene has CDR1 KGHSH and CDR2 LQKENI.

The chain combines TRBV20-1 with TRBJ2-2; 8 nucleotides agree with TRBD2. V lost 2 bases to trimming and J lost 0 bases; unmatched junction nucleotides: 2. The CDR3 runs 15 residues. Germline V CDR1 and CDR2: DFQATT, SNEGSKA (reference sequence). In DNA, the CDR3 is TGCAGTGCTAGAATGGGACTAGCGAACACCGGGGAGCTGTTTTTT. Its translation: CSARMGLANTGELFF.

The V and J genes are TRBV29-1 and TRBJ1-5, with 10 bases matching TRBD1. The V and J ends lost 4 bases and 1 base, in that order; junction bases with no gene match: 1. The CDR3 is 14 residues long. The germline gives CDR1 SQVTM, CDR2 ANQGSEA. The CDR3 DNA reads TGCAGCGTTGGGACAGGGGGGAGCAATCAGCCCCAGCATTTT. It is translated as CSVGTGGSNQPQHF.

This chain links TRBV18 with TRBJ2-7, with D tentatively TRBD1 or TRBD2 (5 bases each). This CDR3 is built from 14 residues. Germline loops: CDR1 KGHSH, CDR2 LQKENI. Trimming shortened V by 1 base and J by 0 bases, and 7 bases separated the two germline ends. As DNA, the CDR3 is TGTGCCAGCTCACCACGGGACGGCTCCTACGAGCAGTACTTC. It encodes CASSPRDGSYEQYF. Full variable domain (rest looked up from reference TRBV18 and TRBJ2-7): NAGVMQNPRHLVRRRGQEARLRCSPMKGHSHVYWYRQLPEEGLKFMVYLQKENIIDESGMPKERFSAEFPKEGPSILRIQQVVRGDSAAYFCASSPRDGSYEQYFGPGTRLTVT.

V usage is TRBV11-2 and J usage is TRBJ1-4; TRBD1 might be the D (5 bases). The CDR3 is made up of 15 amino acids. V lost 4 bases and J lost 4, with 13 bases in between. Germline V gene lookup returns CDR1 SGHAT and CDR2 FQNNGV. Here the CDR3 reads CASSSHMQGNEKLFF. The CDR3 DNA reads TGTGCCAGCAGCTCCCACATGCAGGGTAATGAAAAACTGTTTTTT.

The chain employs TRBV5-6 and TRBJ2-7, with TRBD2 matching over 13 bases. CDR1 and CDR2 from the germline V gene are SGHDT and YYEEEE. The V segment lost 0 bases and the J segment 0 bases; nucleotides outside the gene matches: 6. The CDR3 loop spans 18 amino acids. The CDR3 reads CASSLEGTSGDLSYEQYF. The CDR3 region has the DNA TGTGCCAGCAGCTTGGAGGGGACTAGCGGGGACCTCTCCTACGAGCAGTACTTC.

The chain employs TRBV6-5 and TRBJ2-7, with unresolved D. V dropped 6 bases and J dropped 0 bases, with 12 bases sitting between them. The CDR3 consists of 14 residues. Per the germline V gene, CDR1 is MNHEY and CDR2 is SVGAGI. DNA of the CDR3: TGTGCCAGCAGCGACCAGAAGGACTCCTACGAGCAGTACTTC. It translates to CASSDQKDSYEQYF.

This clonotype showed up just a few times. The rearrangement uses TRBV7-2 and TRBJ1-3, with TRBD1 as a possible D gene (5 bases). Germline V gene sequence: CDR1 SGHTA, CDR2 FQGNSA. V was cut by 3 bases and J by 0 bases, with 12 bases left in between. The CDR3 extends over 16 amino acids. The CDR3 nucleotides are TGTGCCAGCAGCTTGGTGGGACCGATCTCTGGAAACACCATATATTTT. This sequence encodes CASSLVGPISGNTIYF.

The CDR3, as DNA: TGCAGCGTTAGTAGGGGACACGAGCAGTACTTC. Amino acid sequence: CSVSRGHEQYF. V gene TRBV29-1 combines with J gene TRBJ2-7, with D perhaps given as TRBD1 or TRBD2 (5 bases each). This CDR3 contains 11 residues. V lost 5 bases and J 5 bases, leaving 10 bases between the germline ends. Germline CDR1 reads SQVTM; CDR2 reads ANQGSEA.

The V gene is TRBV20-1, the J gene TRBJ1-5; unclear D gene. The ends were cut back, 2 bases at V and 6 bases at J, with 14 bases in the middle. The germline CDR1 and CDR2 sequences are DFQATT and SNEGSKA (reference sequence). The CDR3 is 14 residues long. This CDR3 is CSARSGLAGQPQHF. CDR3 bases: TGCAGTGCTAGAAGTGGACTTGCGGGTCAGCCCCAGCATTTT.

The V gene is TRBV6-6, the J gene TRBJ2-1; TRBD2 matches at 10 bases. The CDR3 is 15 residues long. In germline, CDR1 is MNHNY, CDR2 SVGAGI (reference sequence). V shed 6 bases, J shed 12 bases, and the junction held 14 bases outside the gene matches. The CDR3 DNA reads TGTGCCAGCAGGGTGGGGCTAGCGGGAGCCGGTGCGCAGTTCTTC. Translated, it gives CASRVGLAGAGAQFF.

V usage is TRBV7-9 and J usage is TRBJ2-2, with unresolved D. Trimming pared 2 bases from V and 6 bases from J, leaving 7 bases between. Germline V gene lookup returns CDR1 SEHNR and CDR2 FQNEAQ (reference sequence). This CDR3 comprises 13 residues. CDR3 residues: CASSLQFPGELFF. The CDR3 nucleotides are TGTGCCAGCAGCTTACAATTCCCCGGGGAGCTGTTTTTT.

The CDR3 sequence is CSAGAADTGELFF. DNA for the CDR3: TGCAGCGCGGGGGCTGCAGACACCGGGGAGCTGTTTTTT. The chain carries TRBV29-1 and TRBJ2-2; D may be TRBD1 or TRBD2 (6 bases each). CDR3 length: 13 amino acids. Trimming removed 7 bases at V and 3 bases at J, with 12 bases between. Germline CDR1 SQVTM, CDR2 ANQGSEA.

The V call is TRBV6-6, the J call TRBJ2-5; 7 bases are shared with TRBD1. The CDR3 runs to 14 residues. With V trimmed by 4 bases and J by 1 base, 3 bases remained unmatched. Germline assignment: CDR1 MNHNY and CDR2 SVGAGI (reference sequence). The chain's CDR3 is CASSSGTVQETQYF. The CDR3 DNA is TGTGCCAGCAGTTCTGGGACAGTCCAAGAGACCCAGTACTTC.

The chain links TRBV15 to TRBJ1-1; tentative D call: TRBD1 (5 bases). Germline-derived CDR1 and CDR2 are LNHNV and YYDKDF (reference sequence). The CDR3 is made up of 17 amino acids. V dropped 0 bases and J dropped 4 bases, with 18 bases sitting between them. The CDR3 region is CATSRDKIGGLGTEAFF. CDR3 in DNA: TGTGCCACCAGCAGAGATAAAATCGGGGGTCTTGGCACTGAAGCTTTCTTT.

For this clonotype: The germline gene is not matched at one end of the junction; a read error may be the cause. V gene TRBV6-6 combines with J gene TRBJ2-1; D is perhaps TRBD1 (6 bases). This CDR3 comprises 14 residues. CDR1 MNHNY and CDR2 SVGAGI come from the germline V gene (reference sequence). The CDR3 is CASTYNRAYNEQFF. The CDR3 DNA reads TGTGCCAGCACTTACAACAGGGCGTACAATGAGCAGTTCTTC.

The sample holds one count of this clonotype. This chain uses TRBV29-1 with TRBJ2-1, with 13 bases matching TRBD2. The trim removed 8 bases at V and 8 bases at J, leaving 9 bases unmatched. CDR3 size: 14 residues. Per the germline V gene, CDR1 is SQVTM and CDR2 is ANQGSEA. The CDR3 sequence is CSSRTSGSGDEQFF. The CDR3 coding sequence is TGCAGCTCGAGGACTAGCGGGAGTGGGGATGAGCAGTTCTTC.

This clonotype was picked up one time. The chain links TRBV30 to TRBJ1-1; D perhaps matches TRBD1 (5 bases). Trimming removed 5 bases from V and 4 bases from J, with 17 bases in between. The CDR3 is 14 amino acids. From germline, CDR1 is GTSNPN and CDR2 SVGIG (reference sequence). In DNA, the CDR3 is TGTGCCTGGGGAAAGGGACCTTTGGGCACTGAAGCTTTCTTT. This gives the protein CAWGKGPLGTEAFF.

The V call is TRBV6-1, the J call TRBJ1-2; 7 bases match TRBD1. The CDR3 runs to 15 residues. With 5 bases clipped from V and 0 bases from J, the junction kept 6 bases outside the gene matches. Germline V gene lookup returns CDR1 MNHNS and CDR2 SASEGT. DNA for the CDR3: TGTGCCAGCAGTCGCCCGGGACAGACTAACTATGGCTACACCTTC. This translates into CASSRPGQTNYGYTF.

This rearrangement joins TRBV20-1 to TRBJ2-1; 7 nucleotides agree with TRBD2. The CDR3 is 15 residues long. Germline CDR1 reads DFQATT; CDR2 reads SNEGSKA (reference sequence). V gave up 4 bases and J gave up 0 bases; unmatched junction bases: 6. CDR3 protein: CSATPLAASYNEQFF. The CDR3 DNA reads as TGCAGTGCTACCCCCCTAGCGGCCTCCTACAATGAGCAGTTCTTC.

The chain is built from TRBV20-1 and TRBJ1-2; D is possibly TRBD1 (5 bases). The CDR3 loop spans 14 amino acids. Trimming removed 2 bases from V and 1 base from J, with 11 bases in between. Germline CDR1 is DFQATT and CDR2 is SNEGSKA (reference sequence). The DNA of the CDR3 is TGCAGTGCTAGATTGGTCAGGGTTAACTATGGCTACACCTTC. Amino acids: CSARLVRVNYGYTF.

This chain uses TRBV5-1 with TRBJ2-2; 7 bases are a match to TRBD2. Germline V gives CDR1 SGHRS, CDR2 YFSETQ. This CDR3 is built from 16 residues. The ends lost 0 bases at V and 2 bases at J; junction bases unmatched: 4. CDR3 nucleotide sequence: TGCGCCAGCAGCTTGGAGAGCGGGATAAACACCGGGGAGCTGTTTTTT. This translates into CASSLESGINTGELFF.

The chain couples TRBV20-1 to TRBJ1-1; 7 nucleotides agree with TRBD1. Trimming cost V 6 bases and J 1 base; bases outside gene matches: 8. The CDR3 runs to 14 residues. Per germline, CDR1 DFQATT and CDR2 SNEGSKA (reference sequence). The DNA for the CDR3 is TGCAGTGCCAGGGGGGGGCTGGGGAACACTGAAGCTTTCTTT. This codes for CSARGGLGNTEAFF.